The clone carrying this T cell receptor beta chain was seen only a few times. These data belong to a study of T cells after somatic rescue of genetic block. TCRdb keeps only in-frame clones here, not all; method: immunoSEQ multiplex PCR. The table records almost 15,000 clones, 70% of them present only once. Trimming removed 4 bases from V and 1 base from J, with 10 bases in between. The CDR3 is made up of 14 amino acids. In germline, CDR1 is SGHTA, CDR2 FQGTGA. Material for sequencing was peripheral blood mononuclear cells (PBMCs). This TCR came from a man between 18 and 29 years old. The V gene is TRBV7-3, the J gene TRBJ1-1, with a possible D match to TRBD1 (5 bases). For the CDR3, the DNA is TGTGCCAGCAGCTCGGGGGTCGCGAACACTGAAGCTTTCTTT. Translating gives CASSSGVANTEAFF.